Listed below are T cell receptor beta chains from one sample, sequenced in a study of T cell responses to AZD1222 COVID-19 vaccine. The protocol was immunoSEQ multiplex PCR, while the TCRdb copy is restricted to in-frame clones and leaves out a portion. This table holds under 200,000 clones, 85% to 95% found once. This specimen was peripheral blood, taken on day 0 of AZD1222 vaccination. These receptors were taken from an adult in good health. The CDR3 runs from the conserved cysteine through the conserved F or W. The D gene is left open where the match is weak. Clone size, where shown, is once, few, many, or a class for clones that have expanded.

v_call: TRBV5-5
j_call: TRBJ1-5
d_call: -
clone_size: -
cdr3_nt: TGTGCCAGCAGCTTTGGGCCGATTAATCAGCCCCAGCATTTT
cdr3_aa: CASSFGPINQPQHF

v_call: TRBV29-1
j_call: TRBJ2-7
d_call: -
clone_size: -
cdr3_nt: TGCAGCGTTGTAAGATTCCCCCCCTACGAGCAGTACTTC
cdr3_aa: CSVVRFPPYEQYF

v_call: TRBV6-5
j_call: TRBJ1-5
d_call: TRBD1
clone_size: -
cdr3_nt: TGTGCCAGCACGAGGGGGCTAAATCAGCCCCAGCATTTT
cdr3_aa: CASTRGLNQPQHF

v_call: TRBV5-5
j_call: TRBJ1-3
d_call: -
clone_size: -
cdr3_nt: TGTGCCAGCAGCTCAGAGGTCCTCTCTGGAAACACCATATATTTT
cdr3_aa: CASSSEVLSGNTIYF

v_call: TRBV5-4
j_call: TRBJ2-5
d_call: TRBD1
clone_size: -
cdr3_nt: TGTGCCAGCAGCACGGACAGGGGCCGAGAGGAGACCCAGTACTTC
cdr3_aa: CASSTDRGREETQYF

v_call: TRBV6-5
j_call: TRBJ1-5
d_call: -
clone_size: -
cdr3_nt: TGTGCCAGCAGTTACGACAGAAATAGCAATCAGCCCCAGCATTTT
cdr3_aa: CASSYDRNSNQPQHF

v_call: TRBV5-5
j_call: TRBJ2-5
d_call: -
clone_size: -
cdr3_nt: TGTGCCAGCAGCTTGAGGCGGGCAGAGACCCAGTACTTC
cdr3_aa: CASSLRRAETQYF

v_call: TRBV27
j_call: TRBJ1-5
d_call: -
clone_size: -
cdr3_nt: TGTGCCAGCAGTTTATCGAAGGCGGTTAATCAGCCCCAGCATTTT
cdr3_aa: CASSLSKAVNQPQHF

v_call: TRBV6-5
j_call: TRBJ1-2
d_call: -
clone_size: -
cdr3_nt: TGTGCCGGGGATGGAGGGGCCATCTATGGCTACACCTTC
cdr3_aa: CAGDGGAIYGYTF

v_call: TRBV24-1
j_call: TRBJ2-3
d_call: -
clone_size: -
cdr3_nt: TGTGCCACCGAGGAAGCAGATACGCAGTATTTT
cdr3_aa: CATEEADTQYF

v_call: TRBV5-1
j_call: TRBJ1-1
d_call: TRBD1
clone_size: -
cdr3_nt: TGCGCCAGCCGACAGGGAGCCAACACTGAAGCTTTCTTT
cdr3_aa: CASRQGANTEAFF

v_call: TRBV7-9
j_call: TRBJ1-2
d_call: -
clone_size: -
cdr3_nt: TGTGCCAGCAGCCCCCAGGGTCAACCTGTCGGCTACACCTTC
cdr3_aa: CASSPQGQPVGYTF

v_call: TRBV5-1
j_call: TRBJ2-5
d_call: TRBD2
clone_size: -
cdr3_nt: TGCGCCAGCAGCTTGGAGCTAGCGGGGGAACAAGAGACCCAGTACTTC
cdr3_aa: CASSLELAGEQETQYF

v_call: TRBV5-6
j_call: TRBJ1-1
d_call: -
clone_size: -
cdr3_nt: TGTGCCAGCAGCCGGCCCCGAGGGGACACTGAAGCTTTCTTT
cdr3_aa: CASSRPRGDTEAFF

v_call: TRBV11-1
j_call: TRBJ1-4
d_call: TRBD1
clone_size: -
cdr3_nt: TGTGCCAGCAGTGAAGGGGGCACTAATGAAAAACTGTTTTTT
cdr3_aa: CASSEGGTNEKLFF

v_call: TRBV7-2
j_call: TRBJ1-1
d_call: -
clone_size: once
cdr3_nt: TGTGCCAGCAGCACAATTACCGCGACAGAAGCTTTCTTT
cdr3_aa: CASSTITATEAFF

v_call: TRBV25-1
j_call: TRBJ1-5
d_call: -
clone_size: -
cdr3_nt: TGTGCCAGCAGGCGTGGGGGGGCCAATCAGCCCCAGCATTTT
cdr3_aa: CASRRGGANQPQHF

v_call: TRBV6-2/TRBV6-3
j_call: TRBJ2-7
d_call: -
clone_size: -
cdr3_nt: TGTGCCAGCAGTTACGGGCGGGGACTCTCCTACGAGCAGTACTTC
cdr3_aa: CASSYGRGLSYEQYF

v_call: TRBV19
j_call: TRBJ1-1
d_call: -
clone_size: -
cdr3_nt: TGTGCCAGTAGTGCCCCGGGACACATGAACACTGAAGCTTTCTTT
cdr3_aa: CASSAPGHMNTEAFF

v_call: TRBV3-1/TRBV3-2
j_call: TRBJ1-5
d_call: -
clone_size: -
cdr3_nt: TGTGCCAGCAGCCAAGGAGTAAGTCAGCCCCAGCATTTT
cdr3_aa: CASSQGVSQPQHF

v_call: TRBV6-4
j_call: TRBJ2-3
d_call: -
clone_size: once
cdr3_nt: TGTGCCAGCAGTGAAGGCGGGTGGGGCACAGATACGCAGTATTTT
cdr3_aa: CASSEGGWGTDTQYF

v_call: TRBV7-7
j_call: TRBJ2-5
d_call: -
clone_size: -
cdr3_nt: TGTGCCAGCAGCTTAGTCTCGCAGGGGGGGAGAGAGACCCAGTACTTC
cdr3_aa: CASSLVSQGGRETQYF

v_call: TRBV2
j_call: TRBJ2-5
d_call: -
clone_size: -
cdr3_nt: TGTGCCAGCATAGGGGGGCGTGAGACCCAGTACTTC
cdr3_aa: CASIGGRETQYF

v_call: TRBV30
j_call: TRBJ2-7
d_call: -
clone_size: -
cdr3_nt: TGTGCCTGGAGTGGGACAGACGAGCAGTACTTC
cdr3_aa: CAWSGTDEQYF

v_call: TRBV9
j_call: TRBJ2-1
d_call: TRBD2
clone_size: -
cdr3_nt: TGTGCCAGCAGCGTTAGACTAGCTAACTACAATGAGCAGTTCTTC
cdr3_aa: CASSVRLANYNEQFF

v_call: TRBV2
j_call: TRBJ1-3
d_call: -
clone_size: -
cdr3_nt: TGTGCCATCTCGACTGGAAACACCATATATTTT
cdr3_aa: CAISTGNTIYF

v_call: TRBV10-3
j_call: TRBJ2-7
d_call: -
clone_size: -
cdr3_nt: TGTGCCATCAGTGCAGTGGAAACCTACGAGCAGTACTTC
cdr3_aa: CAISAVETYEQYF

v_call: TRBV15
j_call: TRBJ1-5
d_call: -
clone_size: -
cdr3_nt: TGTGCCGCGCAGGTGGGGTTTAATCAGCCCCAGCATTTT
cdr3_aa: CAAQVGFNQPQHF

v_call: TRBV12-5
j_call: TRBJ2-2
d_call: -
clone_size: -
cdr3_nt: TGTGCTAGTGGTTTAATACAGGGTTACACCGGGGAGCTGTTTTTT
cdr3_aa: CASGLIQGYTGELFF

v_call: TRBV6-5
j_call: TRBJ1-5
d_call: -
clone_size: -
cdr3_nt: TGTGCCAGCACTCTGAAGCTAGGGAACAATCAGCCCCAGCATTTT
cdr3_aa: CASTLKLGNNQPQHF

v_call: TRBV18
j_call: TRBJ1-2
d_call: -
clone_size: -
cdr3_nt: TGTGCCAGCTCACCACCGGGCAGAGACTATGGCTACACCTTC
cdr3_aa: CASSPPGRDYGYTF

v_call: TRBV4-2
j_call: TRBJ1-5
d_call: TRBD1
clone_size: -
cdr3_nt: TGTGCCAGCAGCCAAGACCCGACAGGGAATCAGCCCCAGCATTTT
cdr3_aa: CASSQDPTGNQPQHF

v_call: TRBV7-9
j_call: TRBJ2-7
d_call: TRBD1
clone_size: -
cdr3_nt: TGTGCCAGCAGCTTAGGGACAGGGGACCGCGAGCAGTACTTC
cdr3_aa: CASSLGTGDREQYF

v_call: TRBV7-8
j_call: TRBJ2-1
d_call: -
clone_size: -
cdr3_nt: TGTGCCAGCAGCCCTAAAAATGAGCAGTTCTTC
cdr3_aa: CASSPKNEQFF

v_call: TRBV5-6
j_call: TRBJ2-2
d_call: -
clone_size: few
cdr3_nt: TGTGCCAGCAGCTCTGGACAGCGGCCGACCGGGGAGCTGTTTTTT
cdr3_aa: CASSSGQRPTGELFF

v_call: TRBV11-2
j_call: TRBJ1-6
d_call: -
clone_size: -
cdr3_nt: TGTGCCAGCAGCTTAGGCGGGGAAAATTCACCCCTCCACTTT
cdr3_aa: CASSLGGENSPLHF

v_call: TRBV5-6
j_call: TRBJ1-3
d_call: -
clone_size: -
cdr3_nt: TGTGCCAGCAGCTCCCCCGCAGGGCTGGGAGGAAACACCATATATTTT
cdr3_aa: CASSSPAGLGGNTIYF

v_call: TRBV28
j_call: TRBJ1-2
d_call: -
clone_size: -
cdr3_nt: TGTGCCAGCAGTGTAGATGCGGCCTATGGCTACACCTTC
cdr3_aa: CASSVDAAYGYTF

v_call: TRBV6-5
j_call: TRBJ2-2
d_call: -
clone_size: -
cdr3_nt: TGTGCCAGCAGCTGGGGACAGAACACCGGGGAGCTGTTTTTT
cdr3_aa: CASSWGQNTGELFF

v_call: TRBV11-2
j_call: TRBJ2-1
d_call: -
clone_size: -
cdr3_nt: TGTGCCAGCAGCCCGGGGGATGGGGTCAATGAGCAGTTCTTC
cdr3_aa: CASSPGDGVNEQFF

v_call: TRBV2
j_call: TRBJ2-2
d_call: TRBD1
clone_size: -
cdr3_nt: TGTGCCAGCAGTGTGACAGGGCCGCACGGGGAGCTGTTTTTT
cdr3_aa: CASSVTGPHGELFF

v_call: TRBV12-3/TRBV12-4
j_call: TRBJ1-1
d_call: -
clone_size: -
cdr3_nt: TGTGCCAGCAGTTTAACGTCCACTGAAGCTTTCTTT
cdr3_aa: CASSLTSTEAFF

v_call: TRBV7-9
j_call: TRBJ1-6
d_call: -
clone_size: -
cdr3_nt: TGTGCCAGCCGAAGGGAAGGCAATTCACCCCTCCACTTT
cdr3_aa: CASRREGNSPLHF

v_call: TRBV7-9
j_call: TRBJ2-2
d_call: -
clone_size: -
cdr3_nt: TGTGCCAGCAGCTTTGGGGACACCGGGGAGCTGTTTTTT
cdr3_aa: CASSFGDTGELFF

v_call: TRBV4-3
j_call: TRBJ1-3
d_call: -
clone_size: -
cdr3_nt: TGCGCCAGCAGCCAAGATAGTACTGCCTCCCCTACAAGGGCTTATTTCACCATATATTTT
cdr3_aa: CASSQDSTASPTRAYFTIYF